This is a list of T cell receptor beta chains from one sample in a study of T cell responses to AZD1222 COVID-19 vaccine. The repertoire was sequenced with immunoSEQ multiplex PCR; TCRdb's copy has only in-frame clones and lacks some. The sample has about 130,000 clones, 70% to 90% seen once; the top ten hold around 1.6%. Sample: peripheral blood, taken on day 0 of AZD1222 vaccination. All receptors derive from an adult in good health. Each CDR3 is given with its conserved first and last residue. D genes are given only for firm matches. Rows may omit the clone size; those that give it use once, few, many or a size class.

j_call | clone_size | d_call | v_call | cdr3_aa | cdr3_nt
TRBJ2-7 | NA | NA | TRBV7-9 | CASSQEDNKYF | TGTGCCAGCAGTCAGGAGGACAACAAGTACTTC
TRBJ2-2 | NA | TRBD2 | TRBV11-2 | CASSLGLAGPANTGELFF | TGTGCCAGCAGCTTAGGACTAGCGGGGCCCGCGAACACCGGGGAGCTGTTTTTT
TRBJ1-1 | NA | NA | TRBV7-2 | CASSLSPEAFF | TGTGCCAGCAGCCTTAGTCCTGAAGCTTTCTTT
TRBJ1-4 | NA | NA | TRBV10-1 | CASSDQRETPRGRPYEKLFF | TGCGCCAGCAGTGACCAACGCGAGACCCCACGAGGGCGGCCTTATGAAAAACTGTTTTTT
TRBJ1-1 | few | TRBD1 | TRBV29-1 | CSVEDPGQGIEAFF | TGCAGCGTTGAAGATCCGGGACAGGGTATTGAAGCTTTCTTT
TRBJ1-2 | NA | NA | TRBV30 | CAWSSGADQIYYGYTF | TGTGCCTGGAGTTCGGGGGCTGACCAGATTTACTATGGCTACACCTTC
TRBJ2-3 | NA | NA | TRBV6-5 | CASVLTGGTDTQYF | TGTGCCAGCGTCTTGACGGGGGGCACAGATACGCAGTATTTT
TRBJ1-5 | few | NA | TRBV6-2/TRBV6-3 | CASSYSGRGRDQPQHF | TGTGCCAGCAGTTACTCAGGCAGGGGTCGGGATCAGCCCCAGCATTTT
TRBJ2-7 | NA | NA | TRBV5-4 | CASSFEGSYEQYF | TGTGCCAGCAGCTTCGAGGGGAGCTACGAGCAGTACTTC
TRBJ1-2 | NA | NA | TRBV3-1/TRBV3-2 | CASSLSPHREGGDTF | TGTGCCAGCAGCCTGTCCCCCCACAGGGAAGGTGGGGACACCTTC
TRBJ1-3 | NA | NA | TRBV7-6 | CASSDTLEGRTIYF | TGTGCCAGCAGCGATACCCTTGAGGGTCGCACCATATATTTT
TRBJ1-5 | NA | TRBD1 | TRBV6-5 | CACGQGSNQPQHF | TGTGCGTGTGGACAGGGGAGCAATCAGCCCCAGCATTTT
TRBJ1-2 | NA | TRBD1 | TRBV29-1 | CSANRGRASVTF | TGCAGCGCCAACAGGGGGCGCGCATCGGTAACCTTC
TRBJ1-6 | NA | TRBD1 | TRBV7-8 | CASNPGDDREWPPLHF | TGTGCCAGCAACCCGGGGGACGACAGGGAGTGGCCCCCCCTCCACTTT
TRBJ1-1 | few | NA | TRBV9 | CASSQGPGNTEAFF | TGTGCCAGCAGCCAGGGGCCGGGGAACACTGAAGCTTTCTTT
TRBJ2-1 | once | TRBD2 | TRBV11-2 | CASSYPASGDNEQFF | TGTGCCAGCAGCTACCCGGCTAGCGGGGACAATGAGCAGTTCTTC
TRBJ2-3 | once | TRBD1 | TRBV7-6 | CASSSSPGQGTILGTDTQYF | TGTGCCAGCAGCTCTTCGCCGGGACAGGGGACTATTTTGGGCACAGATACGCAGTATTTT
TRBJ1-1 | NA | NA | TRBV11-3 | CASSFLGRAGAFF | TGTGCCAGCAGCTTTCTGGGGAGGGCCGGAGCTTTCTTT
TRBJ2-1 | NA | TRBD2 | TRBV9 | CASTRLAGDGGSYNEQFF | TGTGCCAGCACCCGACTAGCGGGAGACGGGGGCTCCTACAATGAGCAGTTCTTC
TRBJ2-7 | NA | NA | TRBV29-1 | CSVELSGSLSYEQYF | TGCAGCGTTGAATTGTCGGGGTCCCTCTCCTACGAGCAGTACTTC
TRBJ2-7 | NA | NA | TRBV5-1 | CASSLWGKGRDLYEQYF | TGCGCCAGCAGCTTGTGGGGTAAGGGCAGGGACCTCTACGAGCAGTACTTC
TRBJ1-1 | NA | NA | TRBV6-5 | CASSIGKEAFF | TGTGCCAGCAGCATAGGGAAGGAGGCTTTCTTT
TRBJ2-7 | NA | TRBD1 | TRBV5-4 | CASSTGGGSYEQYF | TGTGCCAGTTCGACAGGGGGAGGCTCCTACGAGCAGTACTTC
TRBJ2-2 | NA | NA | TRBV6-1 | CASSERGDTGELFF | TGTGCCAGCAGTGAGAGGGGTGACACCGGGGAGCTGTTTTTT
TRBJ2-5 | NA | NA | TRBV2 | CASRVRETQYF | TGTGCCAGTAGGGTAAGAGAGACCCAGTACTTC
TRBJ2-1 | NA | TRBD2 | TRBV27 | CASGSGDYNEQFF | TGTGCCAGCGGGAGCGGGGACTACAATGAGCAGTTCTTC
TRBJ2-7 | NA | NA | TRBV18 | CASSPGQSYEQYF | TGTGCCAGCTCACCAGGACAATCCTACGAGCAGTACTTC
TRBJ1-1 | few | NA | TRBV30 | CAWSKIRGVGTEAFF | TGTGCCTGGAGTAAAATCCGTGGGGTTGGGACTGAAGCTTTCTTT
TRBJ1-1 | NA | TRBD1 | TRBV5-4 | CASSLGQVNTEAFF | TGTGCCAGCAGCCTAGGACAGGTCAACACTGAAGCTTTCTTT
TRBJ1-2 | NA | TRBD1 | TRBV13 | CASNLDRGIDNYGYTF | TGTGCCAGCAACCTGGACAGGGGGATCGATAACTATGGCTACACCTTC
TRBJ2-6 | NA | TRBD1 | TRBV9 | CASSGTGSGANVLTF | TGTGCCAGCAGCGGGACAGGGTCCGGGGCCAACGTCCTGACTTTC
TRBJ1-5 | once | NA | TRBV3-1/TRBV3-2 | CASSQDRLNQPQHF | TGTGCCAGCAGCCAAGATCGACTGAATCAGCCCCAGCATTTT
TRBJ1-3 | NA | TRBD1 | TRBV19 | CASSITKGARGNTIYF | TGTGCCAGTAGTATAACGAAGGGGGCGCGCGGAAACACCATATATTTT
TRBJ2-2 | NA | NA | TRBV6-5 | CASSRRMGDPGELFF | TGTGCCAGCAGCAGACGGATGGGGGACCCCGGGGAGCTGTTTTTT
TRBJ2-1 | NA | NA | TRBV18 | CASSPKGQGGTYNEQFF | TGTGCCAGCTCACCAAAGGGACAAGGGGGGACCTACAATGAGCAGTTCTTC
TRBJ2-7 | NA | TRBD1 | TRBV13 | CASSSYTGDHEQYF | TGTGCCAGCAGCTCTTATACAGGGGACCACGAGCAGTACTTC
TRBJ2-7 | NA | TRBD2 | TRBV5-4 | CASSLGLALKQYF | TGTGCCAGCAGCTTGGGACTAGCACTAAAGCAGTACTTC
TRBJ2-2 | NA | NA | TRBV2 | CASSEDPRLATNTGELFF | TGTGCCAGCAGTGAAGACCCCCGCTTAGCGACCAACACCGGGGAGCTGTTTTTT
TRBJ1-5 | NA | NA | TRBV6-1 | CASSEGGPRGNQPQHF | TGTGCCAGCAGTGAAGGGGGTCCTAGGGGCAATCAGCCCCAGCATTTT
TRBJ1-5 | NA | NA | TRBV18 | CASSPPGREGNQPQHF | TGTGCCAGCTCACCACCGGGCAGGGAGGGCAATCAGCCCCAGCATTTT
TRBJ1-5 | NA | NA | TRBV6-5 | CASSYGSGGQPQHF | TGTGCCAGCAGTTACGGTAGTGGGGGTCAGCCCCAGCATTTT
TRBJ2-3 | once | TRBD2 | TRBV19 | CASTPRPPLAGATDTQYF | TGTGCCAGTACCCCCCGCCCCCCACTAGCGGGAGCAACAGATACGCAGTATTTT
TRBJ1-6 | NA | TRBD1 | TRBV27 | CASSAMDRGNSPLHF | TGTGCCAGCAGTGCTATGGACAGGGGCAATTCACCCCTCCACTTT
TRBJ1-3 | NA | NA | TRBV30 | CAWSVKWVGNTIYF | TGTGCCTGGAGTGTTAAGTGGGTCGGAAACACCATATATTTT
TRBJ1-4 | NA | NA | TRBV5-5 | CASSSTVQGEKLFF | TGTGCCAGCAGTTCGACAGTTCAGGGCGAAAAACTGTTTTTT
TRBJ1-2 | few | NA | TRBV21-1 | CASSPRRRGCYTF | TGTGCCAGCAGCCCCAGAAGGAGGGGGTGCTACACCTTC
TRBJ1-2 | NA | NA | TRBV18 | CASSLDLTAYYGYTF | TGTGCCAGCTCCCTCGACTTGACAGCGTATTATGGCTACACCTTC
TRBJ1-5 | NA | NA | TRBV24-1 | CATSTQAGNQPQHF | TGTGCCACCAGTACTCAGGCGGGCAATCAGCCCCAGCATTTT
TRBJ2-1 | few | TRBD2 | TRBV9 | CASSVEKSSGGLLHEQFF | TGTGCCAGCAGCGTAGAAAAGTCTAGCGGGGGGCTCTTGCATGAGCAGTTCTTC
TRBJ2-7 | NA | NA | TRBV11-2 | CASSLVGPGGYEQYF | TGTGCCAGCAGCTTAGTTGGGCCAGGCGGGTACGAGCAGTACTTC
TRBJ2-2 | NA | NA | TRBV4-1 | CASSQGPGPSNTGELFF | TGCGCCAGCAGCCAGGGCCCGGGACCGTCGAACACCGGGGAGCTGTTTTTT
TRBJ2-7 | NA | NA | TRBV7-3 | CASSYRDPYEQYF | TGTGCCAGCAGCTACAGGGACCCCTACGAGCAGTACTTC
TRBJ2-4 | NA | TRBD2 | TRBV30 | CAWSAGLAPQNIQYF | TGTGCCTGGAGTGCGGGACTAGCGCCGCAAAACATTCAGTACTTC
TRBJ1-2 | few | TRBD1 | TRBV28 | CASQPGQGNVAGYTF | TGTGCCAGCCAACCGGGACAGGGTAATGTAGCTGGCTACACCTTC
TRBJ1-2 | once | TRBD1 | TRBV6-1 | CASSEATGGYGYTF | TGTGCCAGCAGTGAAGCGACAGGGGGCTATGGCTACACCTTC
TRBJ2-7 | NA | TRBD2 | TRBV7-6 | CASSLGTSGGTYEQYF | TGTGCCAGCAGCTTAGGGACTAGCGGGGGGACCTACGAGCAGTACTTC
TRBJ1-2 | NA | NA | TRBV30 | CAWSRATNFYTF | TGTGCCTGGTCCCGGGCCACAAACTTCTACACCTTC
TRBJ2-3 | many | NA | TRBV23-1 | CASSQTSTDTQYF | TGCGCCAGCAGTCAAACTAGCACAGATACGCAGTATTTT